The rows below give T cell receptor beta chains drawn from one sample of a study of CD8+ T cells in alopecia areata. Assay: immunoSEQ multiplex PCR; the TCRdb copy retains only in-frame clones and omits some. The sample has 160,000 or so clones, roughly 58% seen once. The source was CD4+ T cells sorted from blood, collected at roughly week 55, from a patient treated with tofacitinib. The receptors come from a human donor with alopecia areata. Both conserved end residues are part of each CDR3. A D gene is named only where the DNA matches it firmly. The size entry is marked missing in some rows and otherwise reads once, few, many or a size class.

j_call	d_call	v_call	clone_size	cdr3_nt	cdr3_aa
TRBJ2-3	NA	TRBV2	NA	TGTGCCAGCATCCGGCGGGTGTCGGATACGCAGTATTTT	CASIRRVSDTQYF
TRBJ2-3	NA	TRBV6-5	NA	TGTGCCAGCAGTCGAAGATTAGGCACAGATACGCAGTATTTT	CASSRRLGTDTQYF
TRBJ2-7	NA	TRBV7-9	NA	TGTGCCAGCAGCTTAAGTCGAGATCCCGACGAGCAGTACTTC	CASSLSRDPDEQYF
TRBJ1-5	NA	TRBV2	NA	TGTGCCAGCATGACGGATGGCAATCAGCCCCAGCATTTT	CASMTDGNQPQHF
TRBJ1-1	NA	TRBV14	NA	TGTGCCAGCAGCCAAGTGGAGGCCCGGAACATAGAAGCTTTCTTT	CASSQVEARNIEAFF
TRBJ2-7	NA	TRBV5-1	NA	TGCGCCAGCAGCTTGGAACCAGGAATCTACGAGCAGTACTTC	CASSLEPGIYEQYF
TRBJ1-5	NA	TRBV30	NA	TGTGCCTGGAGTATTGATAGCGGCAATCAGCCCCAGCATTTT	CAWSIDSGNQPQHF
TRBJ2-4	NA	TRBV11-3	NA	TGTGCCAGCAGCCCCAAGGGGCTAGACATTCAGTACTTC	CASSPKGLDIQYF
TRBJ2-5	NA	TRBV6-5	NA	TGTGCCAGCAGAGGGGAGACCCAGTACTTC	CASRGETQYF
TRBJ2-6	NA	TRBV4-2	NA	TGTGCCAGCAAGACGACAAGCTCTGGGGCCAACGTCCTGACTTTC	CASKTTSSGANVLTF
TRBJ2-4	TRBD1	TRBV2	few	TGTGCCAGCAGTGACAGGGGGATAGGCAAAAACATTCAGTACTTC	CASSDRGIGKNIQYF
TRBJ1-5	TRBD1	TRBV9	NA	TGTGCCAGCAGCGTTCCACCGGGACAGGGTAGCAATCAGCCCCAGCATTTT	CASSVPPGQGSNQPQHF
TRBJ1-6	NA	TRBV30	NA	TGTGCCTGGAGTCCGGGGTATGGGGGCCCTAGCTCCTATAATTCACCCCTCCACTTT	CAWSPGYGGPSSYNSPLHF
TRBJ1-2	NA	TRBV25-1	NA	TGTGCCTCCCAGGGGAGTCTCTATGGCTACACCTTC	CASQGSLYGYTF
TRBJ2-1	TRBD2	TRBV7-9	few	TGTGCCAGCAGCTTAGTGGGACTAGCGGGGGCCGCTTCAAAGTTCTTC	CASSLVGLAGAASKFF
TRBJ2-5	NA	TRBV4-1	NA	TGCGCCAGCAGCCCGGTCGTCCCGTGGGAGACCCAGTACTTC	CASSPVVPWETQYF
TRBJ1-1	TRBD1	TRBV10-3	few	TGTGCCATCAGAGAGGACAGGGAAGCTTTCTTT	CAIREDREAFF
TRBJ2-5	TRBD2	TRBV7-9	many	TGTGCCAGCAGCTTAGGAGCGGGGTGGCAAGAGACCCAGTACTTC	CASSLGAGWQETQYF
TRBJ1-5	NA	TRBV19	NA	TGTGCCAGTAGTCGGGGGACGGGACCACAGCCCCAGCATTTT	CASSRGTGPQPQHF
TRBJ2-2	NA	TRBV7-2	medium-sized	TGTGCCAGCAGCTCCGATACCGGGGAGCTGTTTTTT	CASSSDTGELFF
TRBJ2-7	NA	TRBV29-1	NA	TGCAGCGTTCGAACGTACGAGCAGTACTTC	CSVRTYEQYF
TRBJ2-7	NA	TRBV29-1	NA	TGCAGCGTTGTTCCAGAGCAAATTTACGAGCAGTACTTC	CSVVPEQIYEQYF
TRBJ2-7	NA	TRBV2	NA	TGTGCCAGCGAGCGACGGGACCTTCGTCGCGAGCAGTACTTC	CASERRDLRREQYF
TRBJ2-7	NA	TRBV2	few	TGTGCCAGCAGCCGGACAGTGATATCCTACGAGCAGTACTTC	CASSRTVISYEQYF
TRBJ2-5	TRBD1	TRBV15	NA	TGTGCCACCAGCACCAGACAGGGAATTCAAGAGACCCAGTACTTC	CATSTRQGIQETQYF
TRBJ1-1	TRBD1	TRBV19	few	TGTGCCAGTAGGGGGACAGGGGGCACTGAAGCTTTCTTT	CASRGTGGTEAFF
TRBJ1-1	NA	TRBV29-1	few	TGCAGCGGAAGGAGTGACGGATACACTGAAGCTTTCTTT	CSGRSDGYTEAFF
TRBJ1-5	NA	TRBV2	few	TGTGCCAGCAGGGAAGTCCACGCTCCCCAGCCCCAGCATTTT	CASREVHAPQPQHF
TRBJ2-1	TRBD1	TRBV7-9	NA	TGTGCCAGCAGCCCTTCGGTAGGCAGGGGGCGTTCGGATGAGCAGTTCTTC	CASSPSVGRGRSDEQFF
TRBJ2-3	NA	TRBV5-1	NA	TGCGCCAGCAGCCCTGGGGACTGGCGCACAGATACGCAGTATTTT	CASSPGDWRTDTQYF
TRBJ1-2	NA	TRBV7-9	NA	TGTGCCAGCAGCTTAGTGGAAGTCTACCCCTCCGGCTACACCTTC	CASSLVEVYPSGYTF
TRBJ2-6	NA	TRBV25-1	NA	TGTGCCAGCAGTTTAGCTGGGGCCAACGTCCTGACTTTC	CASSLAGANVLTF
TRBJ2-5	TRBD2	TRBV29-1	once	TGCAGCGTTGACCTCCTGGGGGGGACTAGCGGGGACTCCCAAGAGACCCAGTACTTC	CSVDLLGGTSGDSQETQYF
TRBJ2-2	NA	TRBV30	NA	TGTGCCTGTTTGACACTATCCCCCACCGGGGAGCTGTTTTTT	CACLTLSPTGELFF
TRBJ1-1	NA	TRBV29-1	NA	TGCAGCGCGCTGGGGCAGGGCGACACTGAAGCTTTCTTT	CSALGQGDTEAFF
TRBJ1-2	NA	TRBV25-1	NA	TGTGCCAGCAGTGTTACAGGGTTGGACTATGGCTACACCTTC	CASSVTGLDYGYTF
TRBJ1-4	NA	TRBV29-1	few	TGCAGCGTTGAAAAGGATGAAAAACTGTTTTTT	CSVEKDEKLFF
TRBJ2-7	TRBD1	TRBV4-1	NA	TGCGCCAGCAGCCGCGCTGCCCCGGGACAGGGGACGATTACGTCCTACGAGCAGTACTTC	CASSRAAPGQGTITSYEQYF
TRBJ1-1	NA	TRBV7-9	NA	TGTGCCAGCCGACCGCCGGGACGGGAAAACACTGAAGCTTTCTTT	CASRPPGRENTEAFF
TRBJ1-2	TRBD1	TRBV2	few	TGTGCCAGCAGGTCCGGGACAGGGTATGGCTACACCTTC	CASRSGTGYGYTF
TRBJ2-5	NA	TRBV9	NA	TGTGCCAGCAGCCGGGGGTTGGAGACCCAGTACTTC	CASSRGLETQYF